These 18 T cell receptor beta chains originate from one sample sequenced in a study of blood T cell repertoires in COVID-19. Only in-frame clones appear in the TCRdb table, and some are missing; sequencing was by immunoSEQ multiplex PCR. The repertoire has 100,000 to 150,000 clones, 80% to 85% of them found once; the top ten carry 3.8%. Sequenced sample: peripheral blood. The receptors originated from a woman aged 50 to 65 with acute or convalescent COVID-19.

The chain couples TRBV12-3 or TRBV12-4 to TRBJ1-1; D might be TRBD1 (5 bases). V was shortened by 6 bases and J by 11 bases, with 13 bases between the two germline ends. CDR3 length equals 11 residues. As DNA, the CDR3 is TGTGCCAGCAGCTCAGGGTTTTTCGCTTTCTTT. Translation: CASSSGFFAFF.

The chain joins TRBV5-1 to TRBJ1-5; D call uncertain. The CDR3 extends over 14 amino acids. The germline V gene has CDR1 SGHRS and CDR2 YFSETQ. V lost 2 bases and J 8 bases, leaving 14 bases between the germline ends. The CDR3 loop reads CASSLSGSGEPQHF. The CDR3 region has the DNA TGCGCCAGCAGCTTATCCGGAAGCGGTGAGCCCCAGCATTTT.

This clone was picked up a small number of times. The rearrangement links TRBV2 to TRBJ1-6; maybe TRBD1 (5 bases). This CDR3 comprises 15 residues. Trimming took 6 bases from V and 9 from J, leaving 18 bases between them. The germline gives CDR1 SNHLY, CDR2 FYNNEI. The CDR3: CASRAGFGEGSPLHF. The CDR3 nucleotides are TGTGCCAGCAGGGCAGGGTTTGGAGAAGGTTCACCCCTCCACTTT.

V and J are TRBV5-1 and TRBJ2-3; 11 bases fit TRBD1. This CDR3 has 17 amino acids. The junction had 11 bases not matched to a gene; V was cut back by 0 bases and J by 8 bases. The germline gives CDR1 SGHRS, CDR2 YFSETQ. CDR3 in amino acids: CASSLASPGQGGGTQYF. The CDR3, as DNA: TGCGCCAGCAGCTTGGCCTCTCCGGGACAGGGGGGAGGTACGCAGTATTTT.

The chain recombines TRBV6-6 with TRBJ1-2, with 7 bases fitting TRBD1. From germline, CDR1 is MNHNY and CDR2 SVGAGI (reference sequence). Trimming cost V 6 bases and J 2 bases; bases outside gene matches: 3. CDR3 length equals 13 residues. The CDR3, as DNA: TGTGCCAGCAGCCCGACAGGGAACTATGGCTACACCTTC. It specifies CASSPTGNYGYTF.

CDR3 amino acids: CASSDLREQFF. For the CDR3, the DNA is TGTGCCAGTAGTGATCTACGTGAGCAGTTCTTC. J is TRBJ2-1 and V is TRBV19; D not resolved. V was pared by 5 bases and J by 9 bases, with 8 bases between. The length of the CDR3 is 11 residues. Germline assignment: CDR1 LNHDA and CDR2 SQIVND (reference sequence).

The V and J genes are TRBV14 and TRBJ2-1; the match to TRBD1 covers 7 bases. J was trimmed by 3 bases and V by 2 bases; bases with no gene match: 7. In germline, CDR1 is SGHDN, CDR2 FVKESK. CDR3 size: 16 residues. CDR3 coding DNA: TGTGCCAGCAGCCAATTCGGCAGGGGGAACTACAATGAGCAGTTCTTC. Protein sequence: CASSQFGRGNYNEQFF.

This chain uses TRBV6-5 with TRBJ1-1; D is uncertain. The V and J ends lost 5 bases and 4 bases respectively, with 2 bases between them. Germline V gene data show CDR1 as MNHEY and CDR2 as SVGAGI. The CDR3 has 10 amino acids. In DNA form, the CDR3 reads TGTGCCAGCAGTCGCACTGAAGCTTTCTTT. Translation gives CASSRTEAFF.

This chain links TRBV5-1 with TRBJ1-1; D unresolved. This CDR3 spans 14 amino acids. Germline assignment: CDR1 SGHRS and CDR2 YFSETQ. V dropped 4 bases and J dropped 2 bases, with 12 bases sitting between them. CDR3 DNA: TGCGCCAGCAGCCCTCGTAGTACTAACACTGAAGCTTTCTTT. It codes for CASSPRSTNTEAFF.

In its sample, this clone was seen once. The chain has TRBV20-1 and TRBJ2-1; D perhaps matches TRBD2 (5 bases). The length of the CDR3 is 10 residues. Trimming pared 3 bases from V and 8 bases from J, leaving 5 bases between. Germline CDR1 is DFQATT and CDR2 is SNEGSKA (reference sequence). The CDR3 DNA follows: TGCAGTGCTAGGAGGGATGAGCAGTTCTTC. Protein sequence: CSARRDEQFF.

The rearrangement joins TRBV5-4 to TRBJ2-1, with 7 bases fitting TRBD2. With V trimmed by 4 bases and J by 5 bases, 6 bases remained unmatched. Germline CDR1 SGHNT, CDR2 YYREEE (reference sequence). The CDR3 spans 14 residues. The CDR3, as DNA: TGTGCCAGCAGCGCGGGAGACAGCAACAATGAGCAGTTCTTC. It is translated as CASSAGDSNNEQFF.

The chain carries TRBV6-5 and TRBJ1-5; D gene unclear. This CDR3 region has 13 residues. Trimming pared 6 bases from V and 5 bases from J, leaving 11 bases between. From germline, CDR1 is MNHEY and CDR2 SVGAGI. The CDR3: CASSRNMYQPQHF. The CDR3 nucleotides read TGTGCCAGCAGCCGTAACATGTATCAGCCCCAGCATTTT.

This clone appeared once. V gene TRBV19 combines with J gene TRBJ1-1; tentatively, D is TRBD1 (5 bases). CDR1 is LNHDA and CDR2 is SQIVND in the germline V gene (reference sequence). CDR3 size: 15 residues. Deletions cut 3 bases from V and 1 base from J, with 12 bases between. In DNA form, the CDR3 reads TGTGCCAGTAGTATTGGGGCCTCCGGGAACACTGAAGCTTTCTTT. Amino acid sequence: CASSIGASGNTEAFF.

This clone is a singleton in its sample. The chain couples TRBV3-1 (or the pseudogene TRBV3-2) to TRBJ2-5; TRBD2 agrees at 12 bases. Trimming removed 4 bases from V and 5 bases from J; junction bases left unmatched: 8. This CDR3 is built from 16 residues. CDR1 is LGHDT and CDR2 is YNNKEL in the germline V gene (reference sequence). The CDR3 here is CASSRVRLAGDETQYF. CDR3 nucleotide sequence: TGTGCCAGCAGCCGAGTAAGACTAGCGGGAGATGAGACCCAGTACTTC.

The CDR3 protein is CASSQPPGLSTPNEQFF. The CDR3 DNA reads as TGCGCCAGCAGCCAACCCCCGGGACTCTCTACACCCAATGAGCAGTTCTTC. V is TRBV5-1 and J is TRBJ2-1; D may be TRBD2 (6 bases). There are 17 residues in the CDR3. Trimming took off 4 bases at V and 6 bases at J, with 23 bases between the two ends. Germline lookup yields CDR1 SGHRS and CDR2 YFSETQ.

Concerning this clone itself: This same CDR3 is encoded by further DNA sequences in the sample. The chain has TRBV4-1 and TRBJ1-3; D not certain. Germline CDR1 MGHRA, CDR2 YSYEKL. The CDR3 runs 15 residues. Trimming pared 0 bases from V and 0 bases from J, leaving 6 bases between. CDR3 amino acids: CASSQDRGSGNTIYF. The CDR3 DNA sequence: TGCGCCAGCAGCCAAGATCGCGGCTCTGGAAACACCATATATTTT.

This clone appeared once. The chain is built from TRBV6-1 and TRBJ2-1; TRBD2 matches 8 bases. Germline CDR1 is MNHNS and CDR2 is SASEGT. Trimming removed 1 base from V and 5 bases from J; junction bases left unmatched: 4. This CDR3 contains 15 residues. CDR3 DNA: TGTGCCAGCAGTGAAGGAGCGGGGGTGCACAATGAGCAGTTCTTC. Encoded protein: CASSEGAGVHNEQFF.

The chain has TRBV7-9 and TRBJ1-6; D unclear. Between the trimmed V and J ends, which lost 2 bases and 10 bases, there was a span of 12 bases. The CDR3 consists of 14 residues. Germline V CDR1 and CDR2: SEHNR, FQNEAQ (reference sequence). The CDR3 loop is CASSLRPEDSPLHF. The CDR3 DNA follows: TGTGCCAGCAGCTTAAGGCCGGAGGACTCACCCCTCCACTTT.